These 4 T cell receptor beta chains were all obtained from the same sample, sequenced in a study of blood T cell repertoires in COVID-19. Clones were sequenced by immunoSEQ multiplex PCR, and TCRdb holds only the in-frame ones, with some missing. The data contain roughly 150,000 clones, roughly 77% of them seen just once; the ten biggest clones take up approximately 11%. Sequences were obtained from peripheral blood. The receptors originated from a human donor in a cohort sampled during active COVID-19.

The chain is built from TRBV29-1 and TRBJ2-3; 13 positions agree with TRBD2. V dropped 1 base and J dropped 3; count of bases not matched to a gene: 1. Germline loops: CDR1 SQVTM, CDR2 ANQGSEA. This CDR3 has 15 residues. The CDR3 loop is CSVEGTSGGTDTQYF. The CDR3 bases are TGCAGCGTTGAAGGGACTAGCGGGGGAACAGATACGCAGTATTTT.

CDR3 in amino acids: CASSLAGGEQYF. Here the CDR3 DNA reads TGTGCCAGCAGTCTAGCGGGAGGTGAGCAGTACTTC. V gene TRBV6-5 combines with J gene TRBJ2-7; 11 bases agree with TRBD2. Germline V gives CDR1 MNHEY, CDR2 SVGAGI. V gave up 5 bases and J gave up 7 bases; unmatched junction bases: 1. The CDR3 runs to 12 residues.

The rearrangement joins TRBV3-1 (or the pseudogene TRBV3-2) to TRBJ1-3; tentative D call: TRBD1 (6 bases). The germline V gene has CDR1 LGHDT and CDR2 YNNKEL (reference sequence). This CDR3 has 17 residues. The germline V and J ends were trimmed by 4 bases and 0 bases, with 16 bases remaining between them. CDR3 DNA sequence: TGTGCCAGCAGCCCAGGATGGGGGGGCCCCTCTGGAAACACCATATATTTT. It translates to CASSPGWGGPSGNTIYF.

This clone has just a few counts. This chain uses TRBV27 with TRBJ1-4; the D gene is possibly TRBD1 (5 bases). This CDR3 is built from 14 residues. Trimming cost V 8 bases and J 3 bases, with 13 bases left between them. The germline CDR1 and CDR2 sequences are MNHEY and SMNVEV (reference sequence). The CDR3 region is CASGFGAANEKLFF. The CDR3 bases are TGTGCCAGCGGGTTTGGGGCGGCTAATGAAAAACTGTTTTTT.